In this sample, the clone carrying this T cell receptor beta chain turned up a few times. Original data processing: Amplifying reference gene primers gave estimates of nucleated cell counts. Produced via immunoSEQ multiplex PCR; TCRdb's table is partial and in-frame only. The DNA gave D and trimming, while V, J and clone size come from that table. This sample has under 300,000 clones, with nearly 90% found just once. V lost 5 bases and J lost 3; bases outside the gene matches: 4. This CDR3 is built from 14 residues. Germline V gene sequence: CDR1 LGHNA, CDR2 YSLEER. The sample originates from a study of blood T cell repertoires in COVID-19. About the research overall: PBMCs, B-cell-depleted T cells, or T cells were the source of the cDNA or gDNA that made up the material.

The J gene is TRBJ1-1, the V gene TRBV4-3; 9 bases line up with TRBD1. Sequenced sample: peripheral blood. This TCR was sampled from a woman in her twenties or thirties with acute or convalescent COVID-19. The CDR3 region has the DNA TGCGCCAGCAGCTTCCGGACAGGGGACACTGAAGCTTTCTTT. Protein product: CASSFRTGDTEAFF.